These T cell receptor beta chains were read from a single sample in a study of shared clonotypes between healthy human individuals. TCRdb keeps only in-frame clones here, not all; method: immunoSEQ multiplex PCR. The sample holds approximately 1.4 million clones; under 99% are singletons and the top ten take 0.4% to 0.45%. The sequencing sample was made of naive CD4+ T cells sorted from blood. The source of these receptors is a man aged 25 to 40 in good health. Each CDR3 is given with its conserved first and last residue. A D gene is named only where the DNA matches it firmly. Clone sizes are given selectively: once, few, many, or a class where the clone is expanded.

V	J	D	size	CDR3	DNA
TRBV29-1	TRBJ2-3	NA	NA	CSVPSGWSTDTQYF	TGCAGCGTTCCCAGCGGATGGAGCACAGATACGCAGTATTTT
TRBV7-2	TRBJ2-7	TRBD2	NA	CASSLGAGVGSYEQYF	TGTGCCAGCAGCTTAGGAGCGGGAGTAGGATCCTACGAGCAGTACTTC
TRBV5-6	TRBJ2-3	NA	NA	CASSWGPTSTDTQYF	TGTGCCAGCAGCTGGGGGCCGACTAGCACAGATACGCAGTATTTT
TRBV6-5	TRBJ2-7	NA	NA	CASSNGHEQYF	TGTGCCAGCAGTAATGGACACGAGCAGTACTTC
TRBV5-5	TRBJ1-4	NA	NA	CASSPLTGGWDEKLFF	TGTGCCAGCAGCCCGCTCACAGGAGGTTGGGATGAAAAACTGTTTTTT
TRBV10-2	TRBJ2-1	TRBD2	NA	CASSESGRSGRAFTYNEQFF	TGCGCCAGCAGTGAGTCGGGTCGGAGCGGGAGGGCCTTCACCTACAATGAGCAGTTCTTC
TRBV5-1	TRBJ1-1	NA	NA	CASSLVSGVGTEAFF	TGCGCCAGCAGCTTGGTGTCAGGGGTGGGGACTGAAGCTTTCTTT
TRBV5-1	TRBJ2-2	TRBD2	NA	CASSPGLASGELFF	TGCGCCAGCAGCCCGGGACTAGCGTCTGGGGAGCTGTTTTTT
TRBV29-1	TRBJ2-1	TRBD2	NA	CSVDSGPYNEQFF	TGCAGCGTTGATAGCGGGCCCTACAATGAGCAGTTCTTC
TRBV5-4	TRBJ2-7	TRBD2	NA	CASSSGTSGRDPRGEQYF	TGTGCCAGCAGCTCCGGGACTAGCGGGAGGGACCCTCGAGGCGAGCAGTACTTC
TRBV7-8	TRBJ2-7	TRBD2	NA	CASRTGLAGTYEQYF	TGTGCCAGCAGAACTGGACTAGCGGGAACCTACGAGCAGTACTTC
TRBV30	TRBJ2-2	NA	NA	CAWSVLGNTGELFF	TGTGCCTGGAGTGTATTGGGGAACACCGGGGAGCTGTTTTTT
TRBV5-6	TRBJ1-1	NA	NA	CASSLRQSGTEAFF	TGTGCCAGCAGCCTACGACAGTCGGGCACTGAAGCTTTCTTT
TRBV9	TRBJ2-1	TRBD2	NA	CASSVVSGGLSSYNEQFF	TGTGCCAGCAGCGTAGTTTCGGGAGGGCTGAGCTCCTACAATGAGCAGTTCTTC
TRBV11-1	TRBJ2-3	NA	once	CASSSSAPDTQYF	TGTGCCAGCAGCTCTTCAGCCCCGGATACGCAGTATTTT
TRBV27	TRBJ2-2	NA	NA	CASSFFPGELFF	TGTGCCAGCAGTTTTTTCCCCGGGGAGCTGTTTTTT
TRBV2	TRBJ1-3	TRBD1	NA	CASRKDRAGNTIYF	TGTGCCAGCAGAAAAGACAGGGCTGGAAACACCATATATTTT
TRBV5-4	TRBJ2-5	TRBD2	NA	CASSLKREISETQYF	TGTGCCAGCAGCTTGAAGCGGGAGATCTCAGAGACCCAGTACTTC
TRBV6-5	TRBJ2-7	NA	NA	CASSYPGGQQYF	TGTGCCAGCAGTTACCCCGGCGGCCAGCAGTACTTC
TRBV5-5	TRBJ1-5	NA	NA	CASSLLSDQPQHF	TGTGCCAGCAGCTTGCTCTCGGACCAGCCCCAGCATTTT
TRBV7-8	TRBJ1-1	NA	once	CASSRGGTEAFF	TGTGCCAGCAGCCGCGGGGGTACTGAAGCTTTCTTT
TRBV9	TRBJ2-7	NA	NA	CASSVDPGPQSEQYF	TGTGCCAGCAGCGTAGACCCGGGACCTCAGTCGGAGCAGTACTTC
TRBV4-3	TRBJ2-1	TRBD2	NA	CASSQGTWTSGTNEQFF	TGCGCCAGCAGCCAAGGCACGTGGACTAGCGGGACGAATGAGCAGTTCTTC
TRBV5-1	TRBJ2-7	TRBD1	NA	CASSFAGQGPYEQYF	TGCGCCAGCAGCTTTGCGGGACAGGGACCCTACGAGCAGTACTTC
TRBV9	TRBJ2-2	TRBD2	NA	CASSPSGLAENTGELFF	TGTGCCAGCAGCCCTTCGGGTCTAGCGGAGAACACCGGGGAGCTGTTTTTT
TRBV2	TRBJ1-2	NA	NA	CASFPRGRDYGYTF	TGTGCCAGCTTCCCCCGGGGGCGCGACTATGGCTACACCTTC
TRBV11-2	TRBJ1-4	NA	NA	CASSYRTEPYNFNEKLFF	TGTGCCAGCAGTTACCGGACTGAGCCATATAATTTCAATGAAAAACTGTTTTTT
TRBV5-6	TRBJ1-5	NA	NA	CASSLARGPRSNQPQHF	TGTGCCAGCAGCTTGGCCCGGGGCCCCAGGAGCAATCAGCCCCAGCATTTT
TRBV5-5	TRBJ2-2	TRBD1	NA	CASSPEPGTGRPTGELFF	TGTGCCAGCAGCCCCGAGCCCGGGACAGGGCGGCCCACCGGGGAGCTGTTTTTT
TRBV28	TRBJ2-7	NA	NA	CASSFIQTAEQYF	TGTGCCAGCAGTTTCATCCAGACTGCAGAGCAGTACTTC
TRBV7-6	TRBJ1-4	TRBD1	NA	CASSYRTGDEKLFF	TGTGCCAGCAGCTATCGGACAGGGGATGAAAAACTGTTTTTT
TRBV9	TRBJ2-7	NA	NA	CASSVEVGGHEQYF	TGTGCCAGCAGCGTAGAAGTTGGTGGCCACGAGCAGTACTTC
TRBV9	TRBJ1-5	NA	NA	CASSPDGRGQPQHF	TGTGCCAGCAGCCCTGATGGGAGGGGGCAGCCCCAGCATTTT
TRBV10-3	TRBJ2-2	TRBD2	NA	CATRLAGVSNTGELFF	TGTGCCACGCGACTAGCGGGAGTGTCTAACACCGGGGAGCTGTTTTTT
TRBV28	TRBJ2-2	TRBD2	NA	CASSLWLAVNTGELFF	TGTGCCAGCAGTTTGTGGCTAGCGGTGAACACCGGGGAGCTGTTTTTT
TRBV5-1	TRBJ2-7	TRBD2	NA	CASSESLGLAGNEQYF	TGCGCCAGCAGCGAGAGCCTTGGACTAGCGGGCAACGAGCAGTACTTC
TRBV2	TRBJ2-7	TRBD2	NA	CASSIAGGLLISYEQYF	TGTGCCAGCAGTATAGCGGGAGGGCTGTTAATATCCTACGAGCAGTACTTC
TRBV4-2	TRBJ2-3	TRBD2	NA	CASSLQGTSGTTDTQYF	TGTGCCAGCAGCCTTCAAGGGACTAGCGGGACCACAGATACGCAGTATTTT
TRBV11-2	TRBJ2-7	TRBD2	once	CASSPTSGITYEQYF	TGTGCCAGCAGCCCTACTAGCGGGATAACCTACGAGCAGTACTTC
TRBV15	TRBJ2-7	NA	NA	CATRVGRGHEQYF	TGTGCCACGAGGGTCGGGAGGGGGCACGAGCAGTACTTC
TRBV7-6	TRBJ2-5	TRBD2	NA	CASSPTSGGLQETQYF	TGTGCCAGCAGCCCTACTAGCGGGGGTCTCCAAGAGACCCAGTACTTC
TRBV30	TRBJ1-4	TRBD1	NA	CAWSGDSLNEKLFF	TGTGCCTGGAGCGGGGACAGCCTGAATGAAAAACTGTTTTTT
TRBV10-1	TRBJ2-2	NA	NA	CASTADFAGELFF	TGCGCCAGCACCGCGGACTTCGCCGGGGAGCTGTTTTTT
TRBV6-5	TRBJ2-7	NA	NA	CASSYSSGRGEQYF	TGTGCCAGCAGTTACTCGAGTGGGCGCGGGGAGCAGTACTTC
TRBV6-1	TRBJ2-7	TRBD2	NA	CASSTGTNYEQYF	TGTGCCAGCAGTACCGGGACTAACTACGAGCAGTACTTC
TRBV20-1	TRBJ2-1	NA	NA	CSAPDRVEQFF	TGCAGTGCCCCCGACCGTGTTGAGCAGTTCTTC
TRBV4-1	TRBJ2-3	NA	NA	CASSQGDGLKPTDTQYF	TGCGCCAGCAGCCAAGGGGACGGATTAAAACCCACAGATACGCAGTATTTT
TRBV29-1	TRBJ2-1	NA	NA	CSVSLGNEQFF	TGCAGCGTCTCACTAGGCAATGAGCAGTTCTTC
TRBV5-1	TRBJ1-2	NA	NA	CASSFTGFGYTF	TGCGCCAGCAGCTTCACAGGGTTCGGCTACACCTTC
TRBV9	TRBJ2-2	NA	NA	CASSVTWVKHAGELFF	TGTGCCAGCAGCGTAACGTGGGTTAAACACGCCGGGGAGCTGTTTTTT
TRBV5-6	TRBJ2-5	NA	NA	CASSGRDSRWRQETQYF	TGTGCCAGCAGCGGCCGGGACTCGAGATGGAGGCAAGAGACCCAGTACTTC